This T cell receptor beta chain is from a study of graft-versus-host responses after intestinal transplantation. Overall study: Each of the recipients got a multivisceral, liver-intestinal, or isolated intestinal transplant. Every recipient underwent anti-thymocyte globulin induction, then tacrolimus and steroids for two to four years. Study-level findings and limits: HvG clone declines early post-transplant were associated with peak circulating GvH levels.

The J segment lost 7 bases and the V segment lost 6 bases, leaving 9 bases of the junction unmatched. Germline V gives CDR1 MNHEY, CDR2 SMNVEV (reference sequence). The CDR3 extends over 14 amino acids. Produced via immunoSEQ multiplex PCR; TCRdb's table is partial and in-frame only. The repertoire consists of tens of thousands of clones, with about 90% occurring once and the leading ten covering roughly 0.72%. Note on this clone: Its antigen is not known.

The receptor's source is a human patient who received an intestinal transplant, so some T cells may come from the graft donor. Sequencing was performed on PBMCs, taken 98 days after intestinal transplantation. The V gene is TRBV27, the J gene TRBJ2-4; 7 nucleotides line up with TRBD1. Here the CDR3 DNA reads TGTGCCAGCAGAGACGACAGGGTGGGGAACATTCAGTACTTC. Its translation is CASRDDRVGNIQYF.